Below are 16 T cell receptor beta chains sequenced from a single sample in a study of blood T cells in healthy people across ages. Combining a sample-barcoded 5' primer with a J-beta primer mix, a second PCR ran for roughly 7 to 12 cycles. Via MiXCR, TCRdb re-called the 5' RACE reads, giving one row per CDR3 protein. Here the sample spans fewer than 1,000,000 distinct CDR3 sequences, about 42% being singletons. Sequenced material: blood. The source is a man in his sixties in good health.

This clonotype occurred a few times. This rearrangement joins TRBV12-3 or TRBV12-4 to TRBJ2-4, with D unclear. The CDR3 runs 18 residues. Trimming took 6 bases from V and 0 from J, leaving 21 bases between them. The CDR3 coding sequence is TGTGCCAGCAGCCCCACGGGTATTCAGAGTATAGCCAAAAACATTCAGTACTTC. Protein product: CASSPTGIQSIAKNIQYF.

The V call is TRBV7-8, the J call TRBJ2-7; D unclear. Deletions cut 6 bases from V and 2 bases from J, with 26 bases between. This CDR3 is 18 amino acids long. Germline CDR1 SGHVS, CDR2 FQNEAQ. The CDR3 DNA reads TGTGCCAGCAGAGATTTGGGTTCCGGGCAACAAAAAACCTACGAGCAGTACTTC. It specifies CASRDLGSGQQKTYEQYF.

The rearrangement links TRBV30 to TRBJ2-5, with TRBD1 matching over 7 bases. The germline V gene has CDR1 GTSNPN and CDR2 SVGIG (reference sequence). This CDR3 comprises 13 residues. The trim removed 3 bases at V and 2 bases at J, leaving 3 bases unmatched. In DNA form, the CDR3 reads TGTGCCTGGAGCGAGGACAGGCAAGAGACCCAGTACTTC. Translated, it gives CAWSEDRQETQYF. The complete variable domain, with remaining parts taken from reference TRBV30 and TRBJ2-5, reads SQTIHQWPATLVQPVGSPLSLECTVEGTSNPNLYWYRQAAGRGLQLLFYSVGIGQISSEVPQNLSASRPQDRQFILSSKKLLLSDSGFYLCAWSEDRQETQYFGPGTRLLVL.

The rearrangement uses TRBV20-1 and TRBJ2-1; 11 nucleotides align to TRBD2. Looked up from germline, CDR1 is DFQATT and CDR2 is SNEGSKA (reference sequence). J was trimmed by 2 bases and V by 4 bases; bases with no gene match: 7. This CDR3 contains 16 residues. In nucleotides, the CDR3 is TGCAGTGCTACACTAGCGGGGGCCCCAACCTACAATGAGCAGTTCTTC. It specifies CSATLAGAPTYNEQFF.

The chain carries TRBV5-1 and TRBJ2-7, with TRBD1 matching over 7 bases. J was trimmed by 2 bases and V by 3 bases; bases with no gene match: 5. Germline V lookup: CDR1 SGHRS, CDR2 YFSETQ. The CDR3 length is 14 residues. CDR3 bases: TGCGCCAGCAGCTCGACAGGGTACACCTACGAGCAGTACTTC. Protein: CASSSTGYTYEQYF.

This clonotype appeared a few times. The chain is built from TRBV10-3 and TRBJ1-1, with a possible D match to TRBD1 (5 bases). Germline V lookup: CDR1 ENHRY, CDR2 SYGVKD. This CDR3 region has 13 residues. The germline V and J ends were trimmed by 2 bases and 8 bases, with 12 bases remaining between them. The CDR3: CAISEVGQGEAFF. Here the CDR3 DNA reads TGTGCCATCAGTGAGGTAGGGCAGGGAGAAGCTTTCTTT.

CDR3 in amino acids: CASSSTGEGVTDTQYF. CDR3 bases: TGTGCCAGCAGTTCGACAGGGGAAGGGGTGACAGATACGCAGTATTTT. This chain uses TRBV12-3 or TRBV12-4 with TRBJ2-3; 8 positions agree with TRBD1. V was clipped by 4 bases and J by 3 bases; unmatched bases: 9. The CDR3 is 16 residues long.

The CDR3 DNA sequence: TGTGCCACCAGTGCCGCTAGCGGGGGGGCGGGGAATGAGCAGTTCTTC. This gives the protein CATSAASGGAGNEQFF. The chain links TRBV24-1 to TRBJ2-1; the match to TRBD2 covers 12 bases. CDR1 KGHDR and CDR2 SFDVKD come from the germline V gene. The junction had 8 bases not matched to a gene; V was cut back by 5 bases and J by 7 bases. This CDR3 has 16 residues.

V usage is TRBV20-1 and J usage is TRBJ2-3; D uncertain. The CDR3 has 12 residues. Germline CDR1 and CDR2: DFQATT and SNEGSKA (reference sequence). V gave up 6 bases and J gave up 1 base, with 8 bases separating them. CDR3 sequence (DNA): TGCAGTGCCACGGACCGCACAGATACGCAGTATTTT. This gives the protein CSATDRTDTQYF.

The chain links TRBV6-5 to TRBJ2-2; D is possibly TRBD1 (6 bases). The CDR3 is 14 amino acids. Germline CDR1 and CDR2: MNHEY and SVGAGI. V was pared by 5 bases and J by 5 bases, with 12 bases between. The CDR3 sequence is CASSHGGQTGELFF. The CDR3 region has the DNA TGTGCCAGCAGTCACGGAGGACAGACCGGGGAGCTGTTTTTT.

This clonotype was detected only once. The rearrangement joins TRBV5-1 to TRBJ1-1; D gene uncertain. Trimming took 5 bases from V and 1 from J, leaving 9 bases between them. The CDR3 has 13 residues. Germline CDR1 SGHRS, CDR2 YFSETQ. The CDR3 spells CASRTRQNTEAFF. The CDR3, as DNA: TGCGCCAGCAGGACTCGGCAGAACACTGAAGCTTTCTTT.

The chain has TRBV20-1 and TRBJ1-1; D not resolved. Trimming cost V 2 bases and J 1 base, with 8 bases left between them. This CDR3 has 13 amino acids. CDR1 DFQATT and CDR2 SNEGSKA come from the germline V gene (reference sequence). CDR3 in DNA: TGCAGTGCTAGAACCCCATCGAACACTGAAGCTTTCTTT. Translating it yields CSARTPSNTEAFF.

V usage is TRBV2 and J usage is TRBJ2-5; TRBD2 might be the D (6 bases). Germline V CDR1 and CDR2: SNHLY, FYNNEI. The CDR3 consists of 13 residues. V lost 7 bases and J 7 bases, leaving 16 bases between the germline ends. The DNA for the CDR3 is TGTGCCAGCATCCCCGACTGGGGAGGGACCCAGTACTTC. This encodes CASIPDWGGTQYF.

This clonotype came up a few times. The chain has TRBV7-2 and TRBJ2-5; 9 bases are shared with TRBD2. The trim removed 5 bases at V and 3 bases at J, leaving 4 bases unmatched. Germline CDR1 and CDR2: SGHTA and FQGNSA. This CDR3 contains 14 residues. The CDR3 bases are TGTGCCAGCAGCCGCGGGGGGGCGGAAGAGACCCAGTACTTC. Translated: CASSRGGAEETQYF.

In nucleotides, the CDR3 is TGCGCCAGCAGCAAGTGGACAGCCGACCAAGAGACCCAGTACTTC. It is translated as CASSKWTADQETQYF. This sequence joins TRBV5-1 and TRBJ2-5; tentative D call: TRBD1 (6 bases). CDR1 is SGHRS and CDR2 is YFSETQ in the germline V gene. The CDR3 has 15 amino acids. V shed 4 bases and J shed 0 bases, with 13 bases lying between them.

V and J are TRBV12-3 or TRBV12-4 and TRBJ2-7, with 9 bases that match TRBD1. With V trimmed by 5 bases and J by 5 bases, 7 bases remained unmatched. This CDR3 is 14 amino acids long. The CDR3 here is CASSNRDRADEQYF. In DNA form, the CDR3 reads TGTGCCAGCAGTAACCGGGACAGGGCTGACGAGCAGTACTTC.